The following is a TCR beta chain sequence with its context. The CDR3 extends over 13 amino acids. V was shortened by 11 bases and J by 11 bases, with 24 bases between the two germline ends. CDR1 is SNHLY and CDR2 is FYNNEI in the germline V gene. This entry comes from a study of control samples from healthy donors and cancer patients. The method was immunoSEQ multiplex PCR; TCRdb's version includes in-frame clones alone and lacks a portion of them. The sample has about 73,000 clones, 85% to 95% seen once. What was sequenced was blood. This sequence was found in a middle-aged woman in good health. The rearrangement joins TRBV2 to TRBJ1-2; weak D call: TRBD1 (5 bases). The CDR3 bases are TGTGCCTCCGGTCGGGGCCAATTCTTGTGGTACACCTTC. Translation gives CASGRGQFLWYTF.